This passage covers 3 T cell receptor beta chains from one sample sequenced in a study of blood T cell repertoires in COVID-19. Clones were read by immunoSEQ multiplex PCR, and TCRdb kept only the in-frame ones, dropping some. The profile shows 90,000 to 120,000 clones, around 64% of them singletons. Sequenced input: peripheral blood. The source is a middle-aged woman with acute or convalescent COVID-19.

The V gene is TRBV19, the J gene TRBJ2-7; TRBD2 agrees at 10 bases. Germline V gene data show CDR1 as LNHDA and CDR2 as SQIVND (reference sequence). V gave up 5 bases and J gave up 1 base; unmatched junction bases: 5. This CDR3 is 15 amino acids long. CDR3 amino acids: CASSLIAGGSYEQYF. The CDR3 nucleotides are TGTGCCAGTAGTCTTATAGCGGGGGGATCCTACGAGCAGTACTTC.

The CDR3 sequence: CASSPGLNPQPQHF. The CDR3 DNA reads TGTGCCAGCAGCCCCGGACTCAATCCTCAGCCCCAGCATTTT. This chain links TRBV5-6 with TRBJ1-5; unclear D gene. V was cut by 4 bases and J by 6 bases, with 14 bases left in between. CDR1 and CDR2 (germline): SGHDT, YYEEEE. The CDR3 loop spans 14 amino acids.

This clone was observed a few times. The V gene is TRBV5-1, the J gene TRBJ1-1; D unresolved. The V gene's germline CDR1 is SGHRS and CDR2 YFSETQ. V was trimmed by 2 bases and J by 1 base, leaving 12 bases between them. The CDR3 has 15 amino acids. This CDR3 reads CASSFSGAGNTEAFF. The DNA of the CDR3 is TGCGCCAGCAGCTTCTCGGGCGCGGGGAACACTGAAGCTTTCTTT.